The entry below gives a single TCR beta chain sequence along with its context. This may be a read error, as it is one base from a much larger clone. Primed by a sample-barcoded 5' primer and a J-beta primer mix, a second PCR proceeded for about 6 to 11 cycles. From the 5' RACE reads, TCRdb called clonotypes with MiXCR, one entry per CDR3 protein. The sample includes 1.8 million or so distinct CDR3 sequences, around 42% of them seen just once. Healthy Caucasians from Russia aged about 6 to 90 served as donors. These data are taken from a study of blood T cells in healthy people across ages. This TCR was recovered from a human donor in good health. Sequencing was done on a sample of blood.

CDR3 residues: CASSLTSGGHNEQFF. The CDR3 DNA reads as TGTGCCAGCAGCCTGACTAGCGGGGGACACAATGAGCAGTTCTTC. The chain couples TRBV7-2 to TRBJ2-1; 12 positions agree with TRBD2. The V gene end was trimmed by 5 bases and the J gene end by 5 bases; junction bases not matched to a gene: 4. Looked up from germline, CDR1 is SGHTA and CDR2 is FQGNSA. This CDR3 is 15 amino acids long.